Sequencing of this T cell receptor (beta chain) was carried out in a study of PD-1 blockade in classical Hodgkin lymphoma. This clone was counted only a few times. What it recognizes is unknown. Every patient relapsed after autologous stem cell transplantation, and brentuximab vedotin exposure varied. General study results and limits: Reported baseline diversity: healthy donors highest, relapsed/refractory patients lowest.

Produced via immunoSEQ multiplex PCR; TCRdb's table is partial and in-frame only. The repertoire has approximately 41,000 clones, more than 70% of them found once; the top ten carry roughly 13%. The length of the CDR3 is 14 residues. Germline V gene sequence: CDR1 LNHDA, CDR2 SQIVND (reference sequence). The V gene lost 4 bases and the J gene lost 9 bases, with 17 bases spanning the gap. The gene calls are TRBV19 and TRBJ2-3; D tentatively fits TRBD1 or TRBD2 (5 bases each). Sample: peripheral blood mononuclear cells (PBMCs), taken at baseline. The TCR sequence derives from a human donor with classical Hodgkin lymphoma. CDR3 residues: CASSTSRQGETQYF. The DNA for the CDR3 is TGTGCCAGTAGTACCTCCCGCCAGGGAGAAACGCAGTATTTT.